This T cell receptor (beta chain) was recorded in a study of blood T cells in healthy people across ages. Study conclusions and caveats: A roughly linear fall in TCR beta diversity per million T cells was seen with increasing age.

Samples had at least 7 million PBMCs isolated from them. A sample-barcoded 5' primer and a J-beta primer mix were used in a second PCR of roughly 6 to 11 cycles. Researchers report that each sample yielded at least 2.5 million CDR3-containing paired-end reads. TCRdb re-derived calls from the 5' RACE reads in MiXCR, one entry per CDR3 protein. This table has approximately 800,000 distinct CDR3 sequences, 40% to 65% appearing once. Germline V CDR1 and CDR2: KGHDR, SFDVKD. CDR3 length equals 15 residues. J lost 1 base, V lost 4 bases, and 5 bases had no gene match. Notes on this clonotype: Its cognate antigen is unknown.

The chain joins TRBV24-1 to TRBJ2-5; 7 nucleotides line up with TRBD1. The source is a man older than 75 in good health. Sequencing used blood. CDR3 in DNA: TGTGCCACCAGTGACCCGGGACAGTCCCAAGAGACCCAGTACTTC. Translation gives CATSDPGQSQETQYF.